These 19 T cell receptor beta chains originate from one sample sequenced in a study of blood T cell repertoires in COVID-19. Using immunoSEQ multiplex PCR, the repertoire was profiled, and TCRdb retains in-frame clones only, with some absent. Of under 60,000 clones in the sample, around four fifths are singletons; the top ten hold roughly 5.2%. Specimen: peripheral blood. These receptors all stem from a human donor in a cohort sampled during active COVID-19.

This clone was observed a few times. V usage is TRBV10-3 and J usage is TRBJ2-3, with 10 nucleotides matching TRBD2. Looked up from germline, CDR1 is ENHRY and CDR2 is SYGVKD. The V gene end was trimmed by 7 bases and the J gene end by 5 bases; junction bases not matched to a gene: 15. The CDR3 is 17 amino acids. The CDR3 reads CAIKRAGSGGAQDTQYF. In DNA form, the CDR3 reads TGTGCCATCAAAAGGGCTGGAAGCGGGGGGGCCCAAGATACGCAGTATTTT.

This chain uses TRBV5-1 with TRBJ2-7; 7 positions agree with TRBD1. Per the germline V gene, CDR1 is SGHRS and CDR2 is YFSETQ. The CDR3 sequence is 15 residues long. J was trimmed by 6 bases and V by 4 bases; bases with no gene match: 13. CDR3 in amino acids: CASSPRQGPVAEQYF. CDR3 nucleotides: TGCGCCAGCAGCCCCAGACAGGGTCCGGTGGCCGAGCAGTACTTC.

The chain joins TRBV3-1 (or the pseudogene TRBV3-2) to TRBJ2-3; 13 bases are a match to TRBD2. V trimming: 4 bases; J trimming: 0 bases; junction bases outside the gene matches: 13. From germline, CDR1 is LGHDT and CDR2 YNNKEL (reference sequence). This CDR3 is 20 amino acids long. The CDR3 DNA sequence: TGTGCCAGCAGCCCGCCCCGGACTAGCGGGGGCCCAGATAGCACAGATACGCAGTATTTT. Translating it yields CASSPPRTSGGPDSTDTQYF.

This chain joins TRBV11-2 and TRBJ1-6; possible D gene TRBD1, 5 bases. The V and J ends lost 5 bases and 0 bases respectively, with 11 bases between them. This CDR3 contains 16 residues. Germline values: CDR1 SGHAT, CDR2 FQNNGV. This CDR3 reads CASSKDTSSYNSPLHF. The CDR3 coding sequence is TGTGCCAGCAGCAAGGACACGAGCTCCTATAATTCACCCCTCCACTTT.

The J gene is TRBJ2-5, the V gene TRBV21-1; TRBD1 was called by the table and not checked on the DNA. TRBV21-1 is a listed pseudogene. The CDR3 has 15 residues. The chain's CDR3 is CASSKEGTGVETQYF. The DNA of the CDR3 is TGTGCCAGCAGCAAAGAGGGGACAGGGGTAGAGACCCAGTACTTC.

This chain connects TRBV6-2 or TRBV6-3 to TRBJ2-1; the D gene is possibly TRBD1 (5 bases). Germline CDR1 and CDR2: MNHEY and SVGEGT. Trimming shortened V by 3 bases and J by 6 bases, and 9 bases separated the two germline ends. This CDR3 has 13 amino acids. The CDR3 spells CASSYGAPNEQFF. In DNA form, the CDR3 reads TGTGCCAGCAGTTATGGGGCCCCCAATGAGCAGTTCTTC.

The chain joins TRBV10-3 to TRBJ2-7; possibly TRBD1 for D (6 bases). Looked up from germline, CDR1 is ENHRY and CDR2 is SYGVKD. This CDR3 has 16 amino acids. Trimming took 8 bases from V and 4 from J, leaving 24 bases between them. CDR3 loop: CAIGVGATGRGYEQYF. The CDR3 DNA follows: TGTGCCATCGGTGTGGGGGCCACGGGTCGAGGGTACGAGCAGTACTTC.

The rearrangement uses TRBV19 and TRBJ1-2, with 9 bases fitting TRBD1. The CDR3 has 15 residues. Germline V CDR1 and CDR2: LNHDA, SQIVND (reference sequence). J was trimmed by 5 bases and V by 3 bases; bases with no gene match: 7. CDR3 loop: CASSMVGTGRYGYTF. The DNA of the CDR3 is TGTGCCAGTAGTATGGTCGGGACAGGGAGATATGGCTACACCTTC.

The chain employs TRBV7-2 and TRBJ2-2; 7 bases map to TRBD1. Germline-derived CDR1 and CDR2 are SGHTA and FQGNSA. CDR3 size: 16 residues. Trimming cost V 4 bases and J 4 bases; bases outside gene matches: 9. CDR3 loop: CASSWTGTVSTGELFF. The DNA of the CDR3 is TGTGCCAGCAGCTGGACCGGGACAGTGAGCACCGGGGAGCTGTTTTTT.

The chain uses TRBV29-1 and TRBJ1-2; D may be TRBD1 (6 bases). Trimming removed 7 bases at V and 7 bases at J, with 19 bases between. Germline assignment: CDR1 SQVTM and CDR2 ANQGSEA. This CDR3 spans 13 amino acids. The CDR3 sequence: CSGEQGDHFGYTF. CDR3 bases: TGCAGCGGGGAACAGGGTGACCACTTTGGCTACACCTTC.

CDR3: CASTLRGLCEKLFF. The CDR3 DNA reads TGTGCCAGCACCCTCCGAGGACTGTGTGAAAAACTGTTTTTT. The V gene is TRBV7-7, the J gene TRBJ1-4; D unclear. The CDR3 length is 14 residues. From germline, CDR1 is SSHAT and CDR2 FNYEAQ (reference sequence). Trimming stripped 7 bases from V and 7 bases from J, with 16 bases between.

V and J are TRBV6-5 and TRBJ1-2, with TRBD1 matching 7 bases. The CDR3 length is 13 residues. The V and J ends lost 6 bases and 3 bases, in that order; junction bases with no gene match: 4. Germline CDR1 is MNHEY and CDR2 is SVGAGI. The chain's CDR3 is CASRDTGDYGYTF. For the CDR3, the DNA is TGTGCCAGCAGGGATACAGGGGACTATGGCTACACCTTC.

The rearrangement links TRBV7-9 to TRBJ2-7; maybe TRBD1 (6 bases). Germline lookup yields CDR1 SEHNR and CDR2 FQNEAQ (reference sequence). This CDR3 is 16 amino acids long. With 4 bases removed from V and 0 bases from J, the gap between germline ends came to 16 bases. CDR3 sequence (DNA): TGTGCCAGCAGCTCCGTGTGGGTAGGGGGCTCCTACGAGCAGTACTTC. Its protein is CASSSVWVGGSYEQYF.

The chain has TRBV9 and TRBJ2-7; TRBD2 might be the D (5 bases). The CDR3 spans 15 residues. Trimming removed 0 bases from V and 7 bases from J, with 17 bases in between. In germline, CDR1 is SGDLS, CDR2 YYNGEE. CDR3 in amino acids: CASSVEVEGVSEQYF. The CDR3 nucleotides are TGTGCCAGCAGCGTAGAGGTAGAGGGAGTTTCTGAGCAGTACTTC.

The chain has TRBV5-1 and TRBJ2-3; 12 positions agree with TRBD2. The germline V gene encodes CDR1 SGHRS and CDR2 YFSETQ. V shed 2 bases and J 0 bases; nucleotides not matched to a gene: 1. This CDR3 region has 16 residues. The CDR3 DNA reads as TGCGCCAGCAGCTTAGGGACTAGCGGGAGCACAGATACGCAGTATTTT. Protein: CASSLGTSGSTDTQYF.

The CDR3 nucleotides are TGTGCCACCAGAGACAGGGGAGCTCCTGGAAACACCATATATTTT. Translated: CATRDRGAPGNTIYF. The chain combines TRBV19 with TRBJ1-3; 8 bases are shared with TRBD1. This CDR3 comprises 15 residues. CDR1 is LNHDA and CDR2 is SQIVND in the germline V gene (reference sequence). Trimming took 10 bases from V and 2 from J; bases not matched to a gene: 10.

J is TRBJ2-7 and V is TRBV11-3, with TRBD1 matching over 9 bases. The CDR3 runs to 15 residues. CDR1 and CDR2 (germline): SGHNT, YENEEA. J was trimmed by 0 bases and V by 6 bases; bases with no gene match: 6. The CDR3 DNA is TGTGCCAGCAGTCTCGGGACAGGGAGCTCCTACGAGCAGTACTTC. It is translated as CASSLGTGSSYEQYF.

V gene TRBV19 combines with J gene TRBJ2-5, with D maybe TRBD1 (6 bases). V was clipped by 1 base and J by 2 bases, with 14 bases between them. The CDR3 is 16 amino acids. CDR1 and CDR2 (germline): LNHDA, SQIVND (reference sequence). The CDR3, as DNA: TGTGCCAGTAGTATAGGGGGGCAGGGCGGACAAGAGACCCAGTACTTC. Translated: CASSIGGQGGQETQYF. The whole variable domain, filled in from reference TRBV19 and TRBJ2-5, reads DGGITQSPKYLFRKEGQNVTLSCEQNLNHDAMYWYRQDPGQGLRLIYYSQIVNDFQKGDIAEGYSVSREKKESFPLTVTSAQKNPTAFYLCASSIGGQGGQETQYFGPGTRLLVL.

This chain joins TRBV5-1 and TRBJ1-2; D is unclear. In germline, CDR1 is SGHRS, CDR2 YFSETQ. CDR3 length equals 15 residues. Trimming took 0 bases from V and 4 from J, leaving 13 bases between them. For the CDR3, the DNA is TGCGCCAGCAGCTTGGCCGTCGGAGCCGCCTATGGCTACACCTTC. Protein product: CASSLAVGAAYGYTF.